This TCR beta chain came from a study of CXCR3-negative and CXCR3-positive naive CD8 T cells. The CDR3 contains 14 residues. Germline values: CDR1 MDHEN, CDR2 SYDVKM. A word on this clonotype: No antigen is known for it.

Findings and limits, study-wide: In CXCR3-positive naive cells, the TRB CDR3s were more hydrophobic than in CXCR3-negative naive cells. Researchers reported similar TRBV-TRBJ usage in naive CXCR3-negative and CXCR3-positive cells, though memory differed.

Libraries were UMI-labeled 5' RACE TRB cDNA. TCRdb reprocessed the 5' RACE reads and reports one entry per CDR3 protein, with no DNA. The sample has about 140,000 distinct CDR3 sequences. Material for sequencing was naive CXCR3+ CD8+ T cells from blood. Subset indicated: CD45RO-CCR7+CD27+CD95- naive CD8+ T cells expressing CXCR3 (TNR3+). This receptor was obtained from a human donor in good health. Some clones in this sample may be carry-over from other donors' samples. The rearrangement uses TRBV28 and TRBJ1-4; TCRdb calls TRBD1, which cannot be checked without DNA. CDR3 in amino acids: CASSQTGMGEKLFF. Full variable domain (remainder filled in from reference TRBV28 and TRBJ1-4): DVKVTQSSRYLVKRTGEKVFLECVQDMDHENMFWYRQDPGLGLRLIYFSYDVKMKEKGDIPEGYSVSREKKERFSLILESASTNQTSMYLCASSQTGMGEKLFFGSGTQLSVL.